A selection of T cell receptor beta chains follows, all from one sample in a study of T cells in severe cutaneous drug reactions. TCRdb re-called the multiplex PCR reads; one entry per CDR3 protein, DNA not given. Its table lists under 5,000 distinct CDR3 sequences. Sequencing was carried out using PBMCs. Every receptor here comes from a human donor with Stevens-Johnson syndrome, a severe cutaneous drug reaction. CDR3s include the opening cysteine and the closing phenylalanine or tryptophan. Each record gives: J gene, clone size, V gene, CDR3 protein. Not all rows give a size; the values are once, few, many and, for expanded clones, a class.

TRBJ2-1 | - | TRBV9 | CASSVLALNEQFF
TRBJ2-7 | - | TRBV7-9 | CASSSRDRSSYEQYF
TRBJ2-5 | medium-sized | TRBV2 | CASSRDRELETQYF
TRBJ2-3 | - | TRBV5-1 | CASSLEQTSTDTQYF
TRBJ1-6 | - | TRBV28 | CASSPGHYNSPLHF
TRBJ2-7 | medium-sized | TRBV7-6 | CASSEGFAYEQYF
TRBJ2-7 | - | TRBV10-3 | CAIKGGVSYEQYF
TRBJ2-1 | medium-sized | TRBV6-2/TRBV6-3 | CASSHGAEQFF
TRBJ2-3 | - | TRBV27 | CASSFVAGATDTQYF
TRBJ1-1 | - | TRBV29-1 | CSVVREVAEAFF
TRBJ2-5 | - | TRBV10-3 | CAISDGYTETQYF
TRBJ2-1 | - | TRBV24-1 | CATRGTGDLNEQFF
TRBJ2-1 | - | TRBV6-4 | CASSDRTSGYNEQFF
TRBJ1-2 | - | TRBV20-1 | CSAEGTNYGYTF
TRBJ2-3 | - | TRBV6-4 | CASSKGPDTDTQYF
TRBJ2-5 | - | TRBV27 | CASSLGLAVQETQYF
TRBJ2-5 | - | TRBV12-3/TRBV12-4 | CASSRLAGETQYF
TRBJ2-7 | - | TRBV4-1 | CASAGTGGSYEQYF
TRBJ1-4 | - | TRBV28 | CASSLAQVNEKLFF
TRBJ2-3 | - | TRBV20-1 | CSARQKREGRSTQYF
TRBJ1-2 | - | TRBV7-9 | CASSLGGQTGGYTF
TRBJ2-3 | - | TRBV27 | CASSSGTGHTDTQYF
TRBJ1-3 | - | TRBV20-1 | CSAKDRGSGNTIYF
TRBJ2-1 | - | TRBV9 | CASSVETGHNEQFF
TRBJ2-2 | - | TRBV4-1 | CASTNTGELFF
TRBJ1-6 | medium-sized | TRBV30 | CAWSTGSSYNSPLHF
TRBJ2-4 | - | TRBV3-1 | CASSQVGLAENIQYF
TRBJ1-5 | - | TRBV27 | CASSLSYDQPQHF
TRBJ2-7 | - | TRBV4-1 | CASSPAALSSYEQYF
TRBJ1-2 | - | TRBV3-1 | CASSQDGGGRSYGYTF
TRBJ1-1 | - | TRBV12-3/TRBV12-4 | CASSLRQGIGMNTEAFF
TRBJ2-3 | - | TRBV28 | CATEGGRNTDTQYF
TRBJ2-3 | - | TRBV28 | CASSLRVLADPSTDTQYF
TRBJ2-7 | - | TRBV20-1 | CSARDLGPSGAYEQYF
TRBJ2-1 | medium-sized | TRBV7-2 | CASSPPGHNEQFF
TRBJ2-7 | - | TRBV7-8 | CASTAKQGSGTLSYEQYF
TRBJ2-1 | medium-sized | TRBV7-6 | CASSIGTGVYNEQFF
TRBJ2-7 | medium-sized | TRBV6-6 | CASSYYRLAGGMFYEQYF
TRBJ2-3 | - | TRBV20-1 | CSASRPTDTQYF
TRBJ2-7 | - | TRBV3-1 | CASSRGSYEQYF
TRBJ1-1 | medium-sized | TRBV6-1 | CASSALQGSSMNTEAFF
TRBJ2-2 | - | TRBV6-4 | CASSNSGDTTGELFF
TRBJ1-1 | - | TRBV7-9 | CASTETVNTEAFF
TRBJ2-2 | - | TRBV18 | CASSPALAGAGTGELFF
TRBJ2-1 | - | TRBV27 | CASSPNRDNEQFF
TRBJ1-5 | - | TRBV12-3/TRBV12-4 | CASSSDRKQPQHF
TRBJ1-1 | medium-sized | TRBV6-6 | CASSYGEDTEAFF
TRBJ1-2 | - | TRBV3-1 | CASSPRISYGYTF